These T cell receptor beta chains were read from a single sample in a study of blood T cell repertoires in COVID-19. TCRdb's table, derived via immunoSEQ multiplex PCR, lists solely in-frame clones and lacks some. Among about 250,000 clones, about nine tenths were seen once, and the ten largest hold around 6.5%. Material: peripheral blood. These TCRs come from a woman younger than 45 with COVID-19, enrolled during active disease. Each CDR3 is given with its conserved first and last residue. D genes are given only for firm matches. The listing skips clone size in some rows; elsewhere it reads once, few, many or a size class.

j_call v_call clone_size d_call cdr3_nt cdr3_aa
TRBJ2-5 TRBV7-9 . TRBD2 TGTGCCAGCAGCCAACGGAGGGGCGTTGGCGGGAGGCCGACGGAGACCCAGTACTTC CASSQRRGVGGRPTETQYF
TRBJ2-4 TRBV7-2 . . TGTGCCAGCAGCTCACAGGGTAACAAAAACATTCAGTACTTC CASSSQGNKNIQYF
TRBJ2-2 TRBV7-6 . . TGTGCCAGCAGCGCAGGCCGGTCTCTAATTTCTACCGGGGAGCTGTTTTTT CASSAGRSLISTGELFF
TRBJ2-1 TRBV6-5 . TRBD2 TGTGCCAGCAGTAAAACTAGCGGGGGGGCAAATGAGCAGTTCTTC CASSKTSGGANEQFF
TRBJ2-5 TRBV20-1 . TRBD2 TGCAGTGCTAGTCAGGAGGTTTCTAGCGGTCCGACCCAGTACTTC CSASQEVSSGPTQYF
TRBJ2-5 TRBV20-1 . . TGCAGTGCTAGTCCCGGGATCCTGGGCCGGGAGACCCAGTACTTC CSASPGILGRETQYF
TRBJ2-2 TRBV5-1 . . TGCGCCAGCAGCATACAAGGGGGGGCCGGGGAGCTGTTTTTT CASSIQGGAGELFF
TRBJ1-4 TRBV5-1 . . TGCGCCAGCAGCTCCGGAGGGGCGGGCCTAAGGGATGAAAAACTGTTTTTT CASSSGGAGLRDEKLFF
TRBJ1-1 TRBV10-1 . TRBD1 TGCGCCAGCAAGGGACAGGGGACTGAAGCTTTCTTT CASKGQGTEAFF
TRBJ2-3 TRBV5-4 . . TGTGCCAGCAGCTGGGGGGGGACAAGCACAGATACGCAGTATTTT CASSWGGTSTDTQYF
TRBJ1-4 TRBV19 . . TGTGCCAGTAGTATGTCCCTTGGGGGGGCATTGGCTAATGAAAAACTGTTTTTT CASSMSLGGALANEKLFF
TRBJ2-7 TRBV5-1 . . TGCGCCAGCAGCTTGGAACGGGGGAGTAGCGAGCAGTACTTC CASSLERGSSEQYF
TRBJ1-1 TRBV4-3 . . TGCGCCAGCAGCCCGTACCAGGGAAGAGAAGCTTTCTTT CASSPYQGREAFF
TRBJ1-4 TRBV29-1 . . TGCAGCGTCGCACAGCAGGGGCGAGCTAATGAAAAACTGTTTTTT CSVAQQGRANEKLFF
TRBJ2-1 TRBV29-1 few TRBD2 TGCAGCGTTGATCCGGGGGGTGTCAATGAGCAGTTCTTC CSVDPGGVNEQFF
TRBJ2-2 TRBV12-5 . TRBD1 TGTGCTAGTGGTTCACCCCACGGCAGGGGGCGACCCGGGGAGCTGTTTTTT CASGSPHGRGRPGELFF
TRBJ2-5 TRBV25-1 few TRBD2 TGTGCCAGCAGTGATACTTTAGCGGGAGGGCTACAGGTGACCCAGTACTTC CASSDTLAGGLQVTQYF
TRBJ2-5 TRBV6-1 . . TGTGCCAGCAGTGAAGCGCGGGGAGGAGGGCAGTACTTC CASSEARGGGQYF
TRBJ2-2 TRBV27 . TRBD2 TGTGCCAGCACCTCTAGCGGGGGGAATACCGGGGAGCTGTTTTTT CASTSSGGNTGELFF
TRBJ1-3 TRBV29-1 . . TGCAGCGTTGAAGGCGGGGGCTCTGGAAACACCATATATTTT CSVEGGGSGNTIYF
TRBJ2-1 TRBV28 . TRBD1 TGTGCCAGCAAAACAGGGGGAATAGCCCTATACAATGAGCAGTTCTTC CASKTGGIALYNEQFF
TRBJ1-5 TRBV6-5 . . TGTGCCAGCATTTTCACAGGGCGGGTCGATCAGCCCCAGCATTTT CASIFTGRVDQPQHF
TRBJ2-7 TRBV7-9 . TRBD1 TGTGCCAGCAGATTATGGGCGGGACAGGGGGATCCGAGCTCCTACGAGCAGTACTTC CASRLWAGQGDPSSYEQYF
TRBJ2-1 TRBV9 once . TGTGCCAGCAGCGGCGTCCGCGGGGCAACCTACAATGAGCAGTTCTTC CASSGVRGATYNEQFF
TRBJ2-3 TRBV7-2 . TRBD2 TGTGCCAGCAGCTTAGCCGCCCTAGCGGGGGGAGATACGCAGTATTTT CASSLAALAGGDTQYF
TRBJ1-5 TRBV19 once . TGTGCCAGTAGTCCACAGGACTATAGCAATCAGCCCCAGCATTTT CASSPQDYSNQPQHF
TRBJ2-2 TRBV4-3 . TRBD2 TGCGCCAGCAGCCAAGAAGCGGGGGCCCCGGGCACCGGGGAGCTGTTTTTT CASSQEAGAPGTGELFF
TRBJ2-1 TRBV10-1 few TRBD2 TGCGCCAGCAGCCGACTAGCGGGAGCTTCATGGTCCTACAATGAGCAGTTCTTC CASSRLAGASWSYNEQFF
TRBJ2-5 TRBV5-1 . . TGCGCCAGCAGCTTCCAGAGGGAGACCCAGTACTTC CASSFQRETQYF
TRBJ1-3 TRBV7-8 . . TGTGCCAGCAGCTTGTGGAGCTCTGGAAACACCATATATTTT CASSLWSSGNTIYF
TRBJ2-1 TRBV4-2 . TRBD2 TGTGCCAGCAGCCGGACTAGCGGGAACGACAATGAGCAGTTCTTC CASSRTSGNDNEQFF
TRBJ2-3 TRBV10-3 . . TGTGCCATCAGTGAACAGGGCGGAGAAGATACGCAGTATTTT CAISEQGGEDTQYF
TRBJ2-1 TRBV6-5 . TRBD2 TGTGCCAGCAGTTCTCCAGCGGGGTCGGATAATGAGCAGTTCTTC CASSSPAGSDNEQFF
TRBJ2-1 TRBV28 once TRBD2 TGTGCCAGCAGTGCTAGCGGGGGGGCCTCCTACAATGAGCAGTTCTTC CASSASGGASYNEQFF
TRBJ2-1 TRBV27 . TRBD2 TGTGCCAACCCACGAAGCTCGGGGACTAGCGGATCCTCCTCCTACAATGAGCAGTTCTTC CANPRSSGTSGSSSYNEQFF
TRBJ2-3 TRBV10-1 . . TGCGCCAGCAGCCCGCGGGCTAGCACAGATACGCAGTATTTT CASSPRASTDTQYF
TRBJ2-7 TRBV15 . TRBD1 TGTGCCACCAGCAGAGAAGGGACAGGGGACGAGCAGTACTTC CATSREGTGDEQYF
TRBJ1-1 TRBV9 . . TGTGCCAGCAGCGTAGCAGGGCTGAACACTGAAGCTTTCTTT CASSVAGLNTEAFF
TRBJ1-1 TRBV9 . . TGTGCCAGCAGCGTAGGGCAGGCCGAGATGAACACTGAAGCTTTCTTT CASSVGQAEMNTEAFF
TRBJ2-2 TRBV6-4 . . TGTGCCAGCAGTGAGGGGGGAGGGAACACCGGGGAGCTGTTTTTT CASSEGGGNTGELFF
TRBJ1-2 TRBV6-2/TRBV6-3 . TRBD1 TGTGCCAGCAGTAGACAACAGGGGGCTGGCTACACCTTC CASSRQQGAGYTF
TRBJ2-5 TRBV7-9 . . TGTGCCAGCAGCTTCGGGGGGCGGAAAGAGACCCAGTACTTC CASSFGGRKETQYF
TRBJ1-1 TRBV11-2 few . TGTGCCAGCAGCTTAGAGAGAGGCTCTGGAGCTTTCTTT CASSLERGSGAFF
TRBJ2-2 TRBV7-7 . TRBD1 TGTGCTAGCAGCTCCATCGACAGGGGATTTGCCGGGGAGCTGTTTTTT CASSSIDRGFAGELFF
TRBJ2-1 TRBV11-3 . TRBD2 TGTGCCAGCAGCTCCCCCCGTTCGGGAGGGACCTACAATGAGCAGTTCTTC CASSSPRSGGTYNEQFF
TRBJ1-3 TRBV19 . . TGTGCCAGTAACCCGACAGGCTCTCCCTCTGGAAACACCATATATTTT CASNPTGSPSGNTIYF
TRBJ2-1 TRBV19 . . TGTGCCAGCCATCCTTACTCGCGGGGTTTCTACAATGAGCAGTTCTTC CASHPYSRGFYNEQFF
TRBJ1-4 TRBV27 . TRBD1 TGTGCCAGCGGGGGACAGGGTCTAAGGGAGAAACTGTTTTTT CASGGQGLREKLFF
TRBJ2-1 TRBV19 . TRBD2 TGTGCCAGTAGTCGAGCTAGCGGGGATACCTTTTCCTACAATGAGCAGTTCTTC CASSRASGDTFSYNEQFF
TRBJ2-3 TRBV4-3 few TRBD1 TGCGCCAGCAGCCAAACGTTGACAGGGCCAGATACGCAGTATTTT CASSQTLTGPDTQYF